The rows below give T cell receptor beta chains drawn from one sample of a study of cytomegalovirus exposure and HLA in healthy donors. Profiled with immunoSEQ multiplex PCR; TCRdb holds only in-frame clones, not every one. The sample holds about 63,000 clones, 89% seen once. Material for sequencing was PBMCs. The origin of the receptors is a woman aged 18-29 years in good health and CMV-seronegative. Each CDR3 is given with its conserved first and last residue.

v_call,j_call,cdr3_aa
TRBV7-9,TRBJ2-7,CASSPTGTSGSSYEQYF
TRBV5-1,TRBJ1-5,CASSPGRDQPQHF
TRBV7-2,TRBJ1-5,CASSPSGGQPQHF
TRBV4-1,TRBJ2-3,CASSQDSSGTSTDTQYF
TRBV19,TRBJ2-7,CASSAPSYEQYF
TRBV7-8,TRBJ2-3,CASSLALAGGGYF
TRBV4-2,TRBJ2-5,CASSQRYSGGARETQYF
TRBV9,TRBJ2-5,CASSVWGAETQYF
TRBV5-1,TRBJ2-3,CASSFSASSTDTQYF
TRBV30,TRBJ2-1,CAWSVGAGYHNEQFF
TRBV7-8,TRBJ2-1,CASTRTGDRSSYNEQFF
TRBV10-2,TRBJ1-5,CASRAREEPQHF
TRBV7-9,TRBJ1-2,CASSFQGYGYGYTF
TRBV5-5,TRBJ2-1,CASSLSDGSPAMEQFF
TRBV4-2,TRBJ1-1,CASSPKTLPGTGIGDTEAFF
TRBV6-4,TRBJ2-6,CASSDSAGGPGANVLTF
TRBV7-6,TRBJ2-1,CASSRGQSGNEQFF
TRBV2,TRBJ1-2,CASKDSGSFGYTF
TRBV2,TRBJ2-3,CASRFLGSTDTQYF
TRBV19,TRBJ2-1,CATLLAGGREQFF
TRBV11-2,TRBJ2-7,CASSPIARFRGRDYEQYF
TRBV28,TRBJ1-2,CASSLLANYGYTF
TRBV27,TRBJ2-5,CASSETWQAQETQYF